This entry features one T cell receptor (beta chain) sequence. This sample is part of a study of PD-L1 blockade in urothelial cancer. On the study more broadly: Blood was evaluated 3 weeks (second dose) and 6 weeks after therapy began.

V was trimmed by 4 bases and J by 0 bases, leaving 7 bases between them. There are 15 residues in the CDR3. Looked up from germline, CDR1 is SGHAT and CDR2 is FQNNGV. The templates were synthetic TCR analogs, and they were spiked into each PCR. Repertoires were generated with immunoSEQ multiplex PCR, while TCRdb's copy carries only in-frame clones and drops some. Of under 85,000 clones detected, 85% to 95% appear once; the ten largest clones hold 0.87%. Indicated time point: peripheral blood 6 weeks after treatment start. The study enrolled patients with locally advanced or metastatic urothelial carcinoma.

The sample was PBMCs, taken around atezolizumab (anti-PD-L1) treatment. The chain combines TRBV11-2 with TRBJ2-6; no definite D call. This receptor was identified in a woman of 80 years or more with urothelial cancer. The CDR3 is CASSSHNSGANVLTF. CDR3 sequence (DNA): TGTGCCAGCAGCTCACACAACTCTGGGGCCAACGTCCTGACTTTC.